This T cell receptor beta chain was recovered during a study of blood T cells in healthy people across ages. General study findings and limits: Aged donors had fewer naive CD4+ cells and lower diversity than long-lived donors.

A J-beta primer mix and a sample-barcoded 5' primer were used in a second PCR of roughly 6 to 11 cycles. Using its own MiXCR run on the 5' RACE reads, TCRdb lists one record per CDR3 protein. The sample includes some 1.1 million distinct CDR3 sequences, more than 30% of them seen just once. Each of the donors had ten milliliters of peripheral blood drawn into EDTA-treated Vacutainer tubes. The V end lost 6 bases, the J end lost 6 bases, and 15 bases lay between the germline ends. The CDR3 length is 14 residues. Germline V gives CDR1 SGHTA, CDR2 FQGNSA. As to this clonotype: The antigen is not known.

The chain has TRBV7-2 and TRBJ1-5, with D possibly being TRBD1 (5 bases). Sequenced: blood. The source is a man aged 18 to 35 in good health. The chain's CDR3 is CASSLTGPSQPQHF. The CDR3 region has the DNA TGTGCCAGCAGTCTCACGGGGCCAAGTCAGCCCCAGCATTTT.